These 31 T cell receptor beta chains came from one sample sequenced in a study of blood T cells in healthy people across ages. Sample-barcoded 5' priming and a J-beta primer mix drove a second PCR of about 6 to 11 cycles. TCRdb reprocessed the 5' RACE reads via MiXCR and lists one record per CDR3 protein. The data hold around 1,000,000 distinct CDR3 sequences, with around 25% observed a single time. This sample was shared with a second study, whose subject was T cells of mothers and their children.

The sample taken for sequencing was blood. These receptors all come from a girl aged 2-10 years in good health.

The gene calls are TRBV12-3 or TRBV12-4 and TRBJ2-5; TRBD2 matches at 7 bases. This CDR3 comprises 16 residues. The V and J ends lost 6 bases and 2 bases, in that order; junction bases with no gene match: 12. The DNA for the CDR3 is TGTGCCAGCAGCCCAAGGGCGGGAGCCGCACAAGAGACCCAGTACTTC. Translating gives CASSPRAGAAQETQYF.

The gene calls are TRBV12-3 or TRBV12-4 and TRBJ2-6; D tentatively fits TRBD1 or TRBD2 (5 bases each). With 3 bases removed from V and 4 bases from J, the gap between germline ends came to 16 bases. The CDR3 runs to 17 residues. The CDR3 is CASSFRGPWIGANVLTF. The CDR3 DNA reads as TGTGCCAGCAGTTTCCGGGGACCGTGGATCGGGGCCAACGTCCTGACTTTC.

CDR3 bases: TGTGCCAGCACTGTGACGGGAGGGAACTATGGCTACACCTTC. Amino acids: CASTVTGGNYGYTF. The gene calls are TRBV28 and TRBJ1-2; D call uncertain. The germline CDR1 and CDR2 sequences are MDHEN and SYDVKM. The CDR3 contains 14 residues. The V end was cut by 7 bases, the J end by 2 bases, with 14 bases between.

This clonotype was recorded only once. The chain links TRBV20-1 to TRBJ2-5; tentative D call: TRBD2 (6 bases). V was pared by 6 bases and J by 7 bases, with 27 bases between. Germline V CDR1 and CDR2: DFQATT, SNEGSKA (reference sequence). The CDR3 runs 16 residues. DNA of the CDR3: TGCAGTGCGAGAAACAGTCGACTAGATGATGGTGGGACCCAGTACTTC. Protein product: CSARNSRLDDGGTQYF.

This clonotype turned up a few times. This chain connects TRBV12-3 or TRBV12-4 to TRBJ1-2; D may be TRBD1 (6 bases). V dropped 10 bases and J dropped 4 bases, with 19 bases sitting between them. The CDR3 length is 14 residues. The CDR3 DNA is TGTGCCACCAACATACAGGGAGTAGGCTATGGCTACACCTTC. It is translated as CATNIQGVGYGYTF.

The chain uses TRBV6-6 and TRBJ1-2; D might be TRBD1 (6 bases). This CDR3 is built from 15 residues. V lost 0 bases to trimming and J lost 5 bases, with 13 bases between them. CDR1 is MNHNY and CDR2 is SVGAGI in the germline V gene (reference sequence). The CDR3 region is CASSYSQGQGYGYTF. DNA of the CDR3: TGTGCCAGCAGTTACTCACAGGGTCAAGGTTATGGCTACACCTTC.

This chain uses TRBV6-5 with TRBJ1-4; D uncertain. The V end lost 6 bases, the J end lost 3 bases, and 11 bases lay between the germline ends. The germline CDR1 and CDR2 sequences are MNHEY and SVGAGI. The CDR3 is made up of 14 amino acids. Written as DNA, the CDR3 is TGTGCCAGCAGGGGTCATGGGCCTAATGAAAAACTGTTTTTT. It translates to CASRGHGPNEKLFF.

This clonotype was observed a few times. This is likely a read error, given that the CDR3 carries no conserved phenylalanine or tryptophan at its end. The rearrangement uses TRBV29-1 and TRBJ1-1; D is possibly TRBD1 (5 bases). Trimming took off 6 bases at V and 5 bases at J, with 16 bases between the two ends. There are 13 residues in the CDR3. CDR1 is SQVTM and CDR2 is ANQGSEA in the germline V gene. The CDR3 DNA reads as TGCAGCGTCGCTGACAGCCCCGGAACTGAAGCTTTCCTT. Translated, it gives CSVADSPGTEAFL.

This clonotype appeared a few times. This CDR3 reads CSVEDPTFGGTEAFF. The CDR3 DNA is TGCAGCGTTGAAGACCCTACGTTTGGGGGTACTGAAGCTTTCTTT. This rearrangement joins TRBV29-1 to TRBJ1-1; possibly TRBD1 for D (5 bases). Trimming shortened V by 0 bases and J by 5 bases, and 16 bases separated the two germline ends. The germline gives CDR1 SQVTM, CDR2 ANQGSEA. The CDR3 has 15 amino acids.

This clonotype was found a few times. CDR3 region: CASSETGGPIDEQFF. In DNA, the CDR3 is TGTGCCAGCAGCGAAACAGGGGGCCCGATTGATGAGCAGTTCTTC. The chain has TRBV14 and TRBJ2-1; the match to TRBD1 covers 9 bases. CDR1 and CDR2 (germline): SGHDN, FVKESK. This CDR3 region has 15 residues. V dropped 5 bases and J dropped 8; count of bases not matched to a gene: 10.

A remark on this clonotype: One end of the junction does not line up with germline, which may come from a read error. The chain is built from TRBV2 and TRBJ2-5; 10 bases match TRBD1. The CDR3 loop spans 13 amino acids. CDR1 is SNHLY, CDR2 FYNNEI, per germline. DNA of the CDR3: TGTGCCAGCAGGATCACCCCCCGGGACAGGGGTGACTTC. Residues: CASRITPRDRGDF.

The chain carries TRBV29-1 and TRBJ1-1, with TRBD1 matching 8 bases. The CDR3 contains 12 residues. V trimming: 6 bases; J trimming: 5 bases; junction bases outside the gene matches: 5. Per germline, CDR1 SQVTM and CDR2 ANQGSEA. CDR3 sequence (DNA): TGCAGCGTGGGACAGGTTCCGACTGAAGCTTTCTTT. Protein product: CSVGQVPTEAFF.

The chain is built from TRBV27 and TRBJ1-6; D gene unclear. The CDR3 spans 12 residues. Deletions cut 4 bases from V and 14 bases from J, with 12 bases between. Germline V lookup: CDR1 MNHEY, CDR2 SMNVEV (reference sequence). CDR3 sequence: CASSSRGGTLHF. CDR3 DNA: TGTGCCAGCAGTTCCCGGGGAGGGACCCTCCACTTT.

V usage is TRBV12-3 or TRBV12-4 and J usage is TRBJ2-5; TRBD1 matches at 7 bases. There are 13 residues in the CDR3. This chain's CDR3 is CASLEGALGTQYF. The CDR3 DNA is TGTGCTAGCCTCGAGGGGGCGCTGGGGACCCAGTACTTC.

V and J are TRBV6-5 and TRBJ1-1; D not resolved. The germline V gene has CDR1 MNHEY and CDR2 SVGAGI. The CDR3 runs to 15 residues. Deletions cut 0 bases from V and 7 bases from J, with 15 bases between. The CDR3 sequence: CASSYSVVGYDEAFF. For the CDR3, the DNA is TGTGCCAGCAGTTACTCTGTTGTAGGGTATGATGAAGCTTTCTTT.

The rearrangement uses TRBV9 and TRBJ2-5; unclear D gene. The assigned J gene may be wrong: the sequence end matches TRBJ2-1 better. CDR1 and CDR2 from the germline V gene are SGDLS and YYNGEE. This CDR3 has 13 amino acids. The CDR3 sequence: CASSVDRYNEQFF. CDR3 coding DNA: TGTGCCAGCAGCGTAGACCGTTACAATGAGCAGTTCTTC.

The rearrangement links TRBV12-3 or TRBV12-4 to TRBJ2-3; D is perhaps TRBD2 (6 bases). The V gene lost 8 bases and the J gene lost 3 bases, with 21 bases spanning the gap. There are 16 residues in the CDR3. CDR3 region: CASSVSPRDLTDTQYF. For the CDR3, the DNA is TGTGCCAGCTCCGTTTCCCCCCGGGACTTAACAGATACGCAGTATTTT.

This CDR3 reads CASSPFHYGYTF. CDR3 sequence (DNA): TGTGCCAGCAGCCCATTTCACTATGGCTACACCTTC. The chain employs TRBV12-3 or TRBV12-4 and TRBJ1-2, with D uncertain. This CDR3 contains 12 residues. Trimming cost V 6 bases and J 3 bases, with 8 bases left between them.

The V gene is TRBV5-1, the J gene TRBJ2-7, with 11 bases matching TRBD2. The ends lost 2 bases at V and 3 bases at J; junction bases unmatched: 10. The CDR3 has 17 amino acids. Germline assignment: CDR1 SGHRS and CDR2 YFSETQ. Here the CDR3 reads CASSLRTPGTSGYEQYF. CDR3 DNA: TGCGCCAGCAGCTTACGGACGCCGGGGACTAGCGGCTACGAGCAGTACTTC.

This clonotype was seen at least ten times. The chain joins TRBV20-1 to TRBJ2-5; 9 nucleotides match TRBD2. V lost 5 bases and J lost 0; bases outside the gene matches: 7. Germline V CDR1 and CDR2: DFQATT, SNEGSKA (reference sequence). This CDR3 contains 15 residues. The DNA of the CDR3 is TGCAGTGCTCCCCAGCGGGGGGAGGACCAAGAGACCCAGTACTTC. It yields the protein CSAPQRGEDQETQYF.

The rearrangement joins TRBV6-5 to TRBJ1-3, with 9 bases matching TRBD1. With 6 bases clipped from V and 4 bases from J, the junction kept 4 bases outside the gene matches. The CDR3 totals 14 residues. Germline-derived CDR1 and CDR2 are MNHEY and SVGAGI. The CDR3 sequence is CASRGQGAGNTIYF. The CDR3 region has the DNA TGTGCCAGCAGGGGACAGGGCGCCGGAAACACCATATATTTT.

This clonotype has more than one count but fewer than ten. This chain joins TRBV28 and TRBJ2-5; 8 nucleotides align to TRBD2. The CDR3 spans 17 residues. Germline V lookup: CDR1 MDHEN, CDR2 SYDVKM. The ends lost 6 bases at V and 2 bases at J; junction bases unmatched: 14. DNA for the CDR3: TGTGCCAGCAGCCGTTACCCCGGGACTAGGGCACAAGAGACCCAGTACTTC. Encoded protein: CASSRYPGTRAQETQYF.

The chain employs TRBV5-1 and TRBJ1-2, with D perhaps TRBD1 (5 bases). Germline V gene lookup returns CDR1 SGHRS and CDR2 YFSETQ. The length of the CDR3 is 13 residues. Trimming removed 4 bases at V and 8 bases at J, with 15 bases between. In DNA form, the CDR3 reads TGCGCCAGCAGCAATACCGGGGGAGTCGGCTACACCTTC. Translation gives CASSNTGGVGYTF.

The chain is built from TRBV7-3 and TRBJ1-6; no clear D. Germline CDR1 reads SGHTA; CDR2 reads FQGTGA. V gave up 4 bases and J gave up 8 bases, with 9 bases separating them. The CDR3 runs to 13 residues. In DNA form, the CDR3 reads TGTGCCAGCAGCTCGCAGCCGGATTCACCCCTCCACTTT. Residues: CASSSQPDSPLHF.

This clonotype was detected only a few times. The chain is built from TRBV9 and TRBJ2-1; no clear D. This CDR3 spans 14 amino acids. Between the trimmed V and J ends, which lost 3 bases and 8 bases, there was a span of 15 bases. The germline V gene has CDR1 SGDLS and CDR2 YYNGEE. CDR3 amino acids: CASSGPAFGYEQFF. CDR3 bases: TGTGCCAGCAGCGGCCCCGCTTTTGGGTATGAGCAGTTCTTC.

The table lists this clonotype with a few counts. This chain joins TRBV6-5 and TRBJ2-5; TRBD2 agrees at 11 bases. The junction had 5 bases not matched to a gene; V was cut back by 0 bases and J by 2 bases. This CDR3 spans 17 amino acids. Germline-derived CDR1 and CDR2 are MNHEY and SVGAGI. In nucleotides, the CDR3 is TGTGCCAGCAGTTACTCGGGGGGACTAGCGGTTCAAGAGACCCAGTACTTC. Protein: CASSYSGGLAVQETQYF.

The sample holds a few counts of this clonotype. The chain links TRBV29-1 to TRBJ1-4, with D possibly TRBD1 on 5 matching bases. The CDR3 contains 11 residues. The germline V gene has CDR1 SQVTM and CDR2 ANQGSEA. The V end was cut by 7 bases, the J end by 4 bases, with 7 bases between. The CDR3 DNA reads TGCAGCGGACAGTTTAATGAAAAACTGTTTTTT. This translates into CSGQFNEKLFF.

V and J are TRBV14 and TRBJ2-1; 10 nucleotides line up with TRBD1. There are 16 residues in the CDR3. From germline, CDR1 is SGHDN and CDR2 FVKESK. V trimming: 1 base; J trimming: 4 bases; junction bases outside the gene matches: 4. Here the CDR3 DNA reads TGTGCCAGCAGCCAAGCGGGACAGGGGACATACAATGAGCAGTTCTTC. The encoded protein is CASSQAGQGTYNEQFF.

This clonotype was counted only a few times. The chain uses TRBV5-1 and TRBJ2-3; 7 nucleotides match TRBD1. Germline V gene lookup returns CDR1 SGHRS and CDR2 YFSETQ. The CDR3 has 14 residues. The V gene end was trimmed by 7 bases and the J gene end by 0 bases; junction bases not matched to a gene: 5. CDR3 coding DNA: TGCGCCAGCCAACAGGGGAGAAGCACAGATACGCAGTATTTT. This sequence encodes CASQQGRSTDTQYF.

The chain recombines TRBV28 with TRBJ2-4; D unclear. Trimming removed 3 bases at V and 1 base at J, with 19 bases between. The CDR3 sequence is 18 residues long. Germline CDR1 MDHEN, CDR2 SYDVKM. CDR3 DNA sequence: TGTGCCAGCAGTTTCCATCTGGTTTCCATCGGGGCCAAAAACATTCAGTACTTC. This sequence encodes CASSFHLVSIGAKNIQYF.

This clonotype appeared a single time. This chain joins TRBV7-3 and TRBJ2-5; 7 nucleotides align to TRBD2. J gave up 2 bases and V 5 bases, and 8 bases lay outside the gene matches. The length of the CDR3 is 15 residues. Germline CDR1 reads SGHTA; CDR2 reads FQGTGA. CDR3 amino acids: CASSRGLVGQETQYF. CDR3 nucleotides: TGTGCCAGCAGCCGTGGACTAGTAGGACAAGAGACCCAGTACTTC.